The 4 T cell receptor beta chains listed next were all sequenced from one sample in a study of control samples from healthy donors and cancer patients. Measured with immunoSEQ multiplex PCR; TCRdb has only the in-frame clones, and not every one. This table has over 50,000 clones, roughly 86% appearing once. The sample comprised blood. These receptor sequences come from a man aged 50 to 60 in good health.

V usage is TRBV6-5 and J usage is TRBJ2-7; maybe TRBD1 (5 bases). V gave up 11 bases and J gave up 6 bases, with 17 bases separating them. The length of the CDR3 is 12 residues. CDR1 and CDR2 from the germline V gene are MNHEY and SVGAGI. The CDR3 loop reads CASRTPGREQYF. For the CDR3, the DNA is TGTGCCTCCCGAACCCCAGGGCGCGAGCAGTACTTC.

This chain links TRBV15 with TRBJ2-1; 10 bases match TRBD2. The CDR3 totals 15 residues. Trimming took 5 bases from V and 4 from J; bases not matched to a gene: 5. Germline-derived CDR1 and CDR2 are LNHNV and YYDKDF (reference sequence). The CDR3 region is CATSRSGGGYNEQFF. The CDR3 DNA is TGTGCCACCAGCCGAAGCGGGGGGGGGTACAATGAGCAGTTCTTC.

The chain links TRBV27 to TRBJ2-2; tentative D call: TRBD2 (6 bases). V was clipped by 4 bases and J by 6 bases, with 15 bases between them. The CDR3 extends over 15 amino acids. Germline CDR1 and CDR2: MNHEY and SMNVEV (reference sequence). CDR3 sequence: CASSWRLGSPGELFF. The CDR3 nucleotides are TGTGCCAGCAGTTGGAGACTAGGATCTCCCGGGGAGCTGTTTTTT.

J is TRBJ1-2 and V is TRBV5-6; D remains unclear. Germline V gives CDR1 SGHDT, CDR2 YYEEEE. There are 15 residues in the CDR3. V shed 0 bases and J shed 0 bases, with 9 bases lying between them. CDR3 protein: CASSLVWATNYGYTF. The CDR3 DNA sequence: TGTGCCAGCAGCTTGGTTTGGGCTACTAACTATGGCTACACCTTC.